This T cell receptor beta chain was identified during a study of chemoradiotherapy in HPV16-positive cancers. Background on the study: Candidate HPV-specific T-cell clones and common TCR motifs came from functional assays in two HPV16-positive patients.

Germline loops: CDR1 KGHSH, CDR2 LQKENI. The CDR3 has 13 residues. Trimming pared 3 bases from V and 0 bases from J, leaving 4 bases between. Study-wide points: Only a couple of HPV16-positive patients supplied the functional HPV-specificity definition. For HPV16-positive patients, expanding HPV-responsive T cells associated with longer recurrence-free survival.

Worth noting for this clone: Its specificity is unknown. Other DNA sequences from this sample encode an identical CDR3 as well.

Samples were taken several times over chemoradiotherapy. Only in-frame clones appear in the TCRdb table, and some are missing; sequencing was by immunoSEQ multiplex PCR. Among around 5,000 clones listed, approximately 95% were seen once. Sequenced material: tumor tissue, taken from a patient who underwent chemoradiotherapy. This TCR was sampled from a human donor with HPV-associated anogenital cancer. The chain combines TRBV18 with TRBJ2-3; D unresolved. CDR3 sequence (DNA): TGTGCCAGCTCACCGACGAGCACAGATACGCAGTATTTT. Translating gives CASSPTSTDTQYF.